This T cell receptor (beta chain) appears in the sequencing data of a study of spatial heterogeneity in lung cancer. Study at large: Detection of beta-chain sequences consistently exceeded that of alpha-chain sequences. Tumor-region TCR transcript counts correlated strongly with a T cell module score from matched bulk RNA-seq.

Specified time point: sample taken at primary tumor resection. This clonotype showed up just once. Its antigen is currently unknown. Within a library made for alpha chains, this beta chain is off target, and its count is uninformative. In the library, each TCR cDNA molecule bore its own unique molecular identifier. TCRdb ran MiXCR on the 5' RACE reads and lists one entry per CDR3 protein. The sample contains about 11,000 distinct CDR3 sequences, roughly 5% of which appear only once. The CDR3 length is 12 residues. V lost 8 bases to trimming and J lost 5 bases, with 15 bases between them. Germline assignment: CDR1 SQVTM and CDR2 ANQGSEA. Notes on the study in general: The study estimated about 7.3% alpha and approximately 14% beta chain coverage of tumor T cells. Expanded intratumoral alpha and beta TCR counts tracked tumor mutation counts.

The chain combines TRBV29-1 with TRBJ2-5, with D perhaps matching TRBD2 (5 bases). The specimen comprised lung tumor tissue, sampled at surgery. The sequence derives from a male donor with early-stage non-small cell lung cancer. The CDR3 sequence is CSLWGAEETQYF. CDR3 in DNA: TGCAGCCTCTGGGGAGCGGAGGAGACCCAGTACTTC.